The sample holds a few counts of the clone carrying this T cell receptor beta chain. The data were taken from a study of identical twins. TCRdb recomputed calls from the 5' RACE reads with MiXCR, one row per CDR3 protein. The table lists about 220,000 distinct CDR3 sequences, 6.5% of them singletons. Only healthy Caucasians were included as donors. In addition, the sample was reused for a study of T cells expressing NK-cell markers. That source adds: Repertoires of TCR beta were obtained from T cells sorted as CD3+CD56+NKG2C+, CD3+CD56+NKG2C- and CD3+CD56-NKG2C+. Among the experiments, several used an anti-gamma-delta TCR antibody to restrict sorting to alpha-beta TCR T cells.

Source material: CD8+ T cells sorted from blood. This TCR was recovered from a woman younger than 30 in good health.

The chain's CDR3 is CASSSPIKTQYF. CDR3 sequence (DNA): TGCGCCAGCAGCTCACCCATAAAGACCCAGTACTTC. The chain recombines TRBV5-1 with TRBJ2-5; D is unresolved. V was clipped by 3 bases and J by 6 bases, with 9 bases between them. The germline gives CDR1 SGHRS, CDR2 YFSETQ. The CDR3 loop spans 12 amino acids.